This TCR beta chain was identified in a study of PD-1 blockade in classical Hodgkin lymphoma (dated by TCRdb to the early 2020s). At the level of the whole study: The study used TCR beta sequencing and CyTOF to define a peripheral blood immune signature of response to PD-1 blockade in classical Hodgkin lymphoma.

Beyond this particular receptor, the publication reports: Baseline TCR diversity was reported as lower in newly diagnosed patients than in healthy donors, and lower still in relapsed/refractory patients. The study was restricted to a single clinical trial cohort, and the causes of repertoire differences, possibly disease activity or prior therapy, were left undefined.

CDR1 and CDR2 are drawn from the germline V gene: SGHVS, FQNEAQ. V and J are truncated by 6 bases and 0 bases respectively, leaving an intervening sequence of 13 bases. Including cysteine and phenylalanine, the CDR3 has 15 amino acids. CDR3 DNA is the only sequence kept; it has 45 bases, read in frame from the first base. The sample's time point label is to be understood as: newly diagnosed, previously untreated cHL patient sample. PBMCs from patients with newly diagnosed, previously untreated classical Hodgkin lymphoma were sequenced as a comparison group for the relapsed/refractory trial patients. Peripheral blood was collected in 8 mL Vacutainer Cell Preparation Tubes, from which PBMCs were isolated by centrifugation and then cryopreserved. Concerning this clone: Its binding antigen is unknown. Base qualities are not recorded, but no much larger clone differs from it by a single base.

The Qiagen DNeasy kit was used to extract genomic DNA both from unsorted PBMCs and from the negatively selected CD4+ and CD8+ fractions. Using primers that anneal to V and J segments, immunoSEQ multiplex PCR amplified the TCR beta CDR3 regions. A synthetic immune receptor repertoire was used to minimize amplification bias, and any remaining bias was removed computationally after sequencing. In the original analysis: Repertoire diversity was quantified as the Shannon entropy index using custom Python scripts. Unsorted, CD4+ and CD8+ repertoires were analyzed separately, except in combined analyses where CD4+ and CD8+ sequences were merged in silico. TCRdb provides this immuneACCESS table in a form limited to in-frame rearrangements. Some clones are lacking; in checked studies, under half of them reflect an unresolved V gene, and why the rest are absent is not known. V and J calls and clone size are given by that table; D and trimming were obtained from the DNA. A total of tens of thousands of clones appear in this sample, approximately 90% of them only once. The top ten constitute nearly 5% of the sample.

This TCR was sampled from a human donor with classical Hodgkin lymphoma. Material: peripheral blood mononuclear cells (PBMCs). Here the chain combines TRBV7-8 and TRBJ2-3; 6 matching bases give a weak D call of TRBD2. The nucleotide sequence reads as follows: TGTGCCAGCAGAAGTACCGGGACTAGCACAGATACGCAGTATTTT. Its translation reads: CASRSTGTSTDTQYF.